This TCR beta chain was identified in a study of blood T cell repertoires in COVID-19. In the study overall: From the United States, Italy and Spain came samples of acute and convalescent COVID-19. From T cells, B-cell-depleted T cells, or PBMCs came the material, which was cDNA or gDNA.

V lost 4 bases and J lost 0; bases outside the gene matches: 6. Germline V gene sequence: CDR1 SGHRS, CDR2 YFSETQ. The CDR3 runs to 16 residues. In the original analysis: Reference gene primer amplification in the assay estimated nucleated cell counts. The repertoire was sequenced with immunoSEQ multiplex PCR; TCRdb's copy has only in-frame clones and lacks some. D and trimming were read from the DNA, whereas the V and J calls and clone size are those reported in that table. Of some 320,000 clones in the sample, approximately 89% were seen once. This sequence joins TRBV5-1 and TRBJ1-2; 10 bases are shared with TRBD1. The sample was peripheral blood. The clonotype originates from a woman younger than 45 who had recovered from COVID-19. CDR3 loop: CASSTGGTGANYGYTF. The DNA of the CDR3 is TGCGCCAGCAGCACCGGGGGGACAGGGGCTAACTATGGCTACACCTTC.